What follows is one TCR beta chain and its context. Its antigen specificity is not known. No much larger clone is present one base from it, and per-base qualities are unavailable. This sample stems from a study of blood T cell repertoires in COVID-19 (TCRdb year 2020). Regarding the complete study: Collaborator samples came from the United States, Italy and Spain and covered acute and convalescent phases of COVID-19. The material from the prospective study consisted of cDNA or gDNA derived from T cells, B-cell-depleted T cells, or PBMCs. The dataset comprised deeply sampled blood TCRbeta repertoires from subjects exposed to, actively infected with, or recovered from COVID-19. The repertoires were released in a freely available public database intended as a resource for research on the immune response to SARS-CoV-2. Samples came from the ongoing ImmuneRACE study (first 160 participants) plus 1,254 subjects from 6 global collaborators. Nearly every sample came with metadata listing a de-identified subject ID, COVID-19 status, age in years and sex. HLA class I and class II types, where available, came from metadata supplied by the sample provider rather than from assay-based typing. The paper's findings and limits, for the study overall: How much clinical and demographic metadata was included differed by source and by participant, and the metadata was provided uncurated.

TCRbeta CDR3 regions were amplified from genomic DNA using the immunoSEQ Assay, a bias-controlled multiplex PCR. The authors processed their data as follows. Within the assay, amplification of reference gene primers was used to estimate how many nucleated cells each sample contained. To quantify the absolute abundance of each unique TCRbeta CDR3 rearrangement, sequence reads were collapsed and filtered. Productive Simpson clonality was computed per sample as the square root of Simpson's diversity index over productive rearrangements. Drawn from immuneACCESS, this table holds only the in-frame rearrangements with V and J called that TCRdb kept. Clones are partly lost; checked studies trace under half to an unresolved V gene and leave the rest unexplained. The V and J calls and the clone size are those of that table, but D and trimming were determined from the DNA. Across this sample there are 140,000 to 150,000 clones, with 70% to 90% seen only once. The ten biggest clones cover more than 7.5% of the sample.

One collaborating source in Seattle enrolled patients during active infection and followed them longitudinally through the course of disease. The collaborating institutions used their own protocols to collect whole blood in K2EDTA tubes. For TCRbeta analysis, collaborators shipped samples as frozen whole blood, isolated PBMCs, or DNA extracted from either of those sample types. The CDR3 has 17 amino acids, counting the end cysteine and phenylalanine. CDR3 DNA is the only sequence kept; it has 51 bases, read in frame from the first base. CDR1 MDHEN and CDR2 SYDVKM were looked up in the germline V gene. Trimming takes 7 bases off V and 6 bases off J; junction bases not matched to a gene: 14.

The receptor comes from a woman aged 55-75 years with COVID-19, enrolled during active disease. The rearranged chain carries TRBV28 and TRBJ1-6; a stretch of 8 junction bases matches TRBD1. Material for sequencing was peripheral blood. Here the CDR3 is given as CASITGTRTGRNSPLHF. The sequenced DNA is TGTGCCAGCATCACGGGGACCCGGACAGGGCGTAATTCACCCCTCCACTTT.